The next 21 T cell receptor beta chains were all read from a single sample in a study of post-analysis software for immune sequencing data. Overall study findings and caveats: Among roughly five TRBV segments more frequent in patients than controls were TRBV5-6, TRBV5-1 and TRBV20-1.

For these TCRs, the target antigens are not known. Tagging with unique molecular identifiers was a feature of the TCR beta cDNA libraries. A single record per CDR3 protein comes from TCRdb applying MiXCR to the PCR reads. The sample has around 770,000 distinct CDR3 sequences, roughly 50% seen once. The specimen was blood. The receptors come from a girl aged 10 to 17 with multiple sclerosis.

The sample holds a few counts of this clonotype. CDR3 protein: CASSQDYSYGYTF. CDR3 DNA sequence: TGTGCCAGCAGCCAAGATTACAGCTATGGCTACACCTTC. The V and J genes are TRBV14 and TRBJ1-2; no reliable D call. The CDR3 extends over 13 amino acids. Trimming shortened V by 0 bases and J by 4 bases, and 6 bases separated the two germline ends. Germline V gene sequence: CDR1 SGHDN, CDR2 FVKESK.

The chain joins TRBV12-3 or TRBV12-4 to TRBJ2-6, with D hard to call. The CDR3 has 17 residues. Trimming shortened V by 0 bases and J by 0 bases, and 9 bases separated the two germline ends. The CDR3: CASSLALVLSGANVLTF. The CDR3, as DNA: TGTGCCAGCAGTTTAGCGCTGGTCCTCTCTGGGGCCAACGTCCTGACTTTC.

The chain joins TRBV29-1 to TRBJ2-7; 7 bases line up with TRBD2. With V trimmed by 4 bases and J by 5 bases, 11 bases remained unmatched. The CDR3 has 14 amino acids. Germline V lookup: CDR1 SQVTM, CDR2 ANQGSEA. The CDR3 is CSVVGVTSIDEQYF. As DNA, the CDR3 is TGCAGCGTTGTTGGCGTGACTAGCATCGACGAGCAGTACTTC.

CDR3 sequence (DNA): TGCAGTGCTAGAGATCCTACTAGCGGAGAGACCCAGTACTTC. The encoded protein is CSARDPTSGETQYF. This chain connects TRBV20-1 to TRBJ2-5, with TRBD2 matching 8 bases. From germline, CDR1 is DFQATT and CDR2 SNEGSKA (reference sequence). V was clipped by 0 bases and J by 4 bases; unmatched bases: 4. This CDR3 has 14 amino acids.

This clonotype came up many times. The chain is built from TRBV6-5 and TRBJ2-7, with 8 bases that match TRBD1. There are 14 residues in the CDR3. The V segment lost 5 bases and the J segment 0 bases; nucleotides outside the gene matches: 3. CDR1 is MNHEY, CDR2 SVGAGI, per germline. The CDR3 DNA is TGTGCCAGCAGTCGACAGGGGCACTCCTACGAGCAGTACTTC. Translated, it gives CASSRQGHSYEQYF.

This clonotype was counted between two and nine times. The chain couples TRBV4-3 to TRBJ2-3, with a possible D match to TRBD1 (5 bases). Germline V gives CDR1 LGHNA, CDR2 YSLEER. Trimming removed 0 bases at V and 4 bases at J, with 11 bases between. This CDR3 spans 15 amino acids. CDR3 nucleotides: TGCGCCAGCAGCCAAGATCAGGGCGACGCAGATACGCAGTATTTT. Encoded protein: CASSQDQGDADTQYF.

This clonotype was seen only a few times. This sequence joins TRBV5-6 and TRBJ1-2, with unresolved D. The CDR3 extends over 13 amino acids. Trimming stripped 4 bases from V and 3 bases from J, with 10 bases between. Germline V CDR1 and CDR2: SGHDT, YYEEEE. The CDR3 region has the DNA TGTGCCAGCAGCCCGAGAGACTACTATGGCTACACCTTC. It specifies CASSPRDYYGYTF.

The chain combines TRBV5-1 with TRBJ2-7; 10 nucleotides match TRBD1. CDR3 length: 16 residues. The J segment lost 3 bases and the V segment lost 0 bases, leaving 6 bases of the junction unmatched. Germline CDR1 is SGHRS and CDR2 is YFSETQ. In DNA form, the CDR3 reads TGCGCCAGCAGCTTGGGTCGACAGGGGGCAATCTACGAGCAGTACTTC. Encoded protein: CASSLGRQGAIYEQYF.

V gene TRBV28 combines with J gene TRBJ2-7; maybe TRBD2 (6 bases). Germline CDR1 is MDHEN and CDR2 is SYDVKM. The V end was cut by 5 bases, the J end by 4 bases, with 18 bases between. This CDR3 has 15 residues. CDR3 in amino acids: CASSPTGLLSYEQYF. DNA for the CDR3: TGTGCCAGCAGTCCCACGGGACTCCTAAGTTACGAGCAGTACTTC.

Here the CDR3 reads CASSLNVIAGRYVGEQYF. The CDR3 nucleotides read TGTGCCAGCAGCTTAAACGTAATAGCGGGCCGGTACGTGGGGGAGCAGTACTTC. This rearrangement joins TRBV7-2 to TRBJ2-7, with TRBD2 matching over 7 bases. J was trimmed by 7 bases and V by 2 bases; bases with no gene match: 20. The CDR3 contains 18 residues. Germline CDR1 SGHTA, CDR2 FQGNSA.

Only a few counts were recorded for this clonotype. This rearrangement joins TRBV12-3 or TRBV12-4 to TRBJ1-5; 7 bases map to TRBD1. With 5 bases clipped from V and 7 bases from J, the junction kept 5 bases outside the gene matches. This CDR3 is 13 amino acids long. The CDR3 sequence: CASSRDRAQPQHF. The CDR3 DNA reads TGTGCCAGCAGTCGTGACAGGGCCCAGCCCCAGCATTTT.

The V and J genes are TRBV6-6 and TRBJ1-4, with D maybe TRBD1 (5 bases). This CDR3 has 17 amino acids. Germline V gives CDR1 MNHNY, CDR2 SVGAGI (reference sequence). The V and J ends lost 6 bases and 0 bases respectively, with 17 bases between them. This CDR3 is CASSVSGPRATNEKLFF. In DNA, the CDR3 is TGTGCCAGCAGCGTTTCAGGGCCCCGTGCAACTAATGAAAAACTGTTTTTT.

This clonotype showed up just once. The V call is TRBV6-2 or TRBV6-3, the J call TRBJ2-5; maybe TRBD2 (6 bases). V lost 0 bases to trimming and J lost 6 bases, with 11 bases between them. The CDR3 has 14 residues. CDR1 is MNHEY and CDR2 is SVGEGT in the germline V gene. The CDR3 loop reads CASSYSEGIKTQYF. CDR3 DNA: TGTGCCAGCAGTTACTCGGAGGGGATAAAGACCCAGTACTTC.

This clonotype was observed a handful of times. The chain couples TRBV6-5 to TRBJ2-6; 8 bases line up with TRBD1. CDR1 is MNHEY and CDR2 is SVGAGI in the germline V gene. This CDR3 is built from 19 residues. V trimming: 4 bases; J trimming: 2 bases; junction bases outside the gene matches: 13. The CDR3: CASSLGGRGRGPGANVLTF. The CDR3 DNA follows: TGTGCCAGCAGTTTAGGAGGCAGGGGGCGAGGCCCTGGGGCCAACGTCCTGACTTTC.

The CDR3 DNA reads TGCAGTGCTAGGAGGACTAGCGGATACAATGAGCAGTTCTTC. Its protein product is CSARRTSGYNEQFF. The V gene is TRBV20-1, the J gene TRBJ2-1; TRBD2 matches 10 bases. This CDR3 region has 14 residues. Trimming cost V 3 bases and J 4 bases; bases outside gene matches: 3. Germline V CDR1 and CDR2: DFQATT, SNEGSKA (reference sequence).

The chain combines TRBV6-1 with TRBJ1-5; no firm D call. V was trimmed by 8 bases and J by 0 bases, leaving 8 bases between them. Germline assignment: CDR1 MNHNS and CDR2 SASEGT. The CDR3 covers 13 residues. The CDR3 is CASLSNSNQPQHF. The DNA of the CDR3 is TGTGCCAGCCTTTCTAATAGCAATCAGCCCCAGCATTTT.

DNA for the CDR3: TGCGCCAGCAGCCGTGACAGGGCAAGGACAGATACGCAGTATTTT. It translates to CASSRDRARTDTQYF. This sequence joins TRBV5-1 and TRBJ2-3; 7 bases match TRBD1. Germline CDR1 is SGHRS and CDR2 is YFSETQ. Germline trimming cut 4 bases from V and 3 bases from J; bases unmatched to any gene: 8. The CDR3 has 15 residues. The full variable domain, in which reference TRBV5-1 and TRBJ2-3 provide the parts outside the CDR3, is KAGVTQTPRYLIKTRGQQVTLSCSPISGHRSVSWYQQTPGQGLQFLFEYFSETQRNKGNFPGRFSGRQFSNSRSEMNVSTLELGDSALYLCASSRDRARTDTQYFGPGTRLTVL.

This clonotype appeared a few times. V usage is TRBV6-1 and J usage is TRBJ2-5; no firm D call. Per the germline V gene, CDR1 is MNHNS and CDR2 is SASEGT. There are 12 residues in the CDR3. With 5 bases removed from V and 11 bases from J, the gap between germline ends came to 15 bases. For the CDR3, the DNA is TGTGCCAGCAGTTTGACCTACAATGAGCAGTACTTC. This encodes CASSLTYNEQYF.

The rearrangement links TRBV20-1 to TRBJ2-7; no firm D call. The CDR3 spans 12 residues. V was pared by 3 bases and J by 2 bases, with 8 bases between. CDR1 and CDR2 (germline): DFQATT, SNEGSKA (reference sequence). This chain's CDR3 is CSASGQAYEQYF. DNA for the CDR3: TGCAGTGCTAGCGGCCAAGCCTACGAGCAGTACTTC.

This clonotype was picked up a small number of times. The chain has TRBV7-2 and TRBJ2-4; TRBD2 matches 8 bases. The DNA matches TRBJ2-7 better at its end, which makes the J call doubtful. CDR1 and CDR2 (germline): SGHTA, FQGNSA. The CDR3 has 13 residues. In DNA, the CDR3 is TGTGCCAGCAGCTTAGTCGGGAGGGGCGAGCAGTACTTC. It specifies CASSLVGRGEQYF.

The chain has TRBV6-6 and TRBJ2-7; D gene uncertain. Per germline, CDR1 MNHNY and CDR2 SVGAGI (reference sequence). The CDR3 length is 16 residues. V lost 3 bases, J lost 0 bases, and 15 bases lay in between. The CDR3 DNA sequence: TGTGCCAGCAGTTATTCCAACAAACAGTTCTCCTACGAGCAGTACTTC. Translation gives CASSYSNKQFSYEQYF.